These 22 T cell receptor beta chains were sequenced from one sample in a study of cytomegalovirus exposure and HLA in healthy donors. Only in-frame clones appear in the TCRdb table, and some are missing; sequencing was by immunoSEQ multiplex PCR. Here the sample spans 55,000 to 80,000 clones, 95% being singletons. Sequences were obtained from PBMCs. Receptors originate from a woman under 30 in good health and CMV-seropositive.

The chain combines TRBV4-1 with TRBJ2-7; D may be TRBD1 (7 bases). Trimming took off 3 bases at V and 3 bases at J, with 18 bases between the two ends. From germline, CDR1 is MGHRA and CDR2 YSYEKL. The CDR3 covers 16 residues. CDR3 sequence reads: CASSHEGAGRLYEQYF. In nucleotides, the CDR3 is TGCGCCAGCAGCCACGAGGGGGCGGGGAGACTCTACGAGCAGTACTTC.

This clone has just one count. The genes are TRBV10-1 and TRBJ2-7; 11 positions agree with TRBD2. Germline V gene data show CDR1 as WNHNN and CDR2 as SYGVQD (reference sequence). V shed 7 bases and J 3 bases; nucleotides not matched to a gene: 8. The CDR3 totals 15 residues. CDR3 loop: CASKASGGLIYEQYF. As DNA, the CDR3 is TGCGCCAGCAAGGCTAGCGGGGGGCTGATCTACGAGCAGTACTTC.

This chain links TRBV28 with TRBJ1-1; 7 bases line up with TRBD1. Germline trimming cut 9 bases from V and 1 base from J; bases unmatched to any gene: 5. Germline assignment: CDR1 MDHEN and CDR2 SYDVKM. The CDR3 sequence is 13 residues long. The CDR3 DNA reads TGTGCCAGTCTAGGGGGCGCGAACACTGAAGCTTTCTTT. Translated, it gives CASLGGANTEAFF.

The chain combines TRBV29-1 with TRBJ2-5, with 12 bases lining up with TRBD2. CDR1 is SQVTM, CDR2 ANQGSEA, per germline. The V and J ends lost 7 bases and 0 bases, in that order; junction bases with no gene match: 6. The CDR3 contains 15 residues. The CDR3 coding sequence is TGCAGCGCCCTACTAGCGGGGGGCCACCAAGAGACCCAGTACTTC. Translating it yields CSALLAGGHQETQYF.

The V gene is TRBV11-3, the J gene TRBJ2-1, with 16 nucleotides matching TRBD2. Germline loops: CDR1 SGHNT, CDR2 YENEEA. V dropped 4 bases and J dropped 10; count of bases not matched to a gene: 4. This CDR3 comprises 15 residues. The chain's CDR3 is CASSSGLAGGMEQFF. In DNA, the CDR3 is TGTGCCAGCAGCTCGGGACTAGCGGGGGGGATGGAGCAGTTCTTC.

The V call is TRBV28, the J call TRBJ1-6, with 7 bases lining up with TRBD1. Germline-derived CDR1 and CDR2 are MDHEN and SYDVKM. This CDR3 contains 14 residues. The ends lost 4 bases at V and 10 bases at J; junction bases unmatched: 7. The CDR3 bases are TGTGCCAGCAGTTACCGACAGGGTTCCTCACCCCTCCACTTT. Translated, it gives CASSYRQGSSPLHF.

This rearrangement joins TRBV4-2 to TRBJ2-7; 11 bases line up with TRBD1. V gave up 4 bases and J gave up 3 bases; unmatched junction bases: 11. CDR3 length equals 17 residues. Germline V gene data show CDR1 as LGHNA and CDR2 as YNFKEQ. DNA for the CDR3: TGTGCCAGCAGCCGTCTCTCCTCGGGACAGGGGGACTACGAGCAGTACTTC. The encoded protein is CASSRLSSGQGDYEQYF.

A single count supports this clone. Here the CDR3 reads CASNFLGQGAYSNQPQHF. In DNA form, the CDR3 reads TGTGCCAGCAACTTCCTCGGACAGGGAGCTTATAGCAATCAGCCCCAGCATTTT. The J gene is TRBJ1-5, the V gene TRBV28; 8 bases map to TRBD1. Trimming took 7 bases from V and 0 from J; bases not matched to a gene: 14. The CDR3 spans 18 residues. The germline V gene encodes CDR1 MDHEN and CDR2 SYDVKM.

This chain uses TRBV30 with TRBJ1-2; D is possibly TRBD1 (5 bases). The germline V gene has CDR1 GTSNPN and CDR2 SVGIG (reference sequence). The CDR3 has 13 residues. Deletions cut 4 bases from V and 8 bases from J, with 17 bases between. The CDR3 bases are TGTGCCTGGACGGAAAGCCCAGGGTCGGGCTACACCTTC. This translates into CAWTESPGSGYTF.

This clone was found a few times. CDR3 sequence reads: CASSLSPGSGTYEQYF. The CDR3 DNA follows: TGTGCCAGCAGTTTGAGCCCGGGTAGCGGGACCTACGAGCAGTACTTC. The rearrangement links TRBV6-5 to TRBJ2-7, with 8 bases that match TRBD2. Germline V lookup: CDR1 MNHEY, CDR2 SVGAGI. The J segment lost 2 bases and the V segment lost 4 bases, leaving 10 bases of the junction unmatched. The CDR3 is 16 amino acids.

In DNA form, the CDR3 reads TGTGCCAGCAGCTCAACAGGGGCCAATCAGCCCCAGCATTTT. Translated, it gives CASSSTGANQPQHF. The V and J genes are TRBV2 and TRBJ1-5, with TRBD1 identical over 7 bases. Losses at the gene ends were 6 bases for V and 3 bases for J; bases not matched to a gene: 5. The length of the CDR3 is 14 residues. Per germline, CDR1 SNHLY and CDR2 FYNNEI. Complete variable domain (other parts from reference TRBV2 and TRBJ1-5): EPEVTQTPSHQVTQMGQEVILRCVPISNHLYFYWYRQILGQKVEFLVSFYNNEISEKSEIFDDQFSVERPDGSNFTLKIRSTKLEDSAMYFCASSSTGANQPQHFGDGTRLSIL.

The CDR3 sequence is CASSWGTTKGDEQFF. CDR3 nucleotide sequence: TGTGCCAGCAGCTGGGGGACTACCAAAGGCGATGAGCAGTTCTTC. The chain couples TRBV11-2 to TRBJ2-1; 7 nucleotides align to TRBD2. V lost 4 bases, J lost 8 bases, and 11 bases stayed unmatched. CDR1 SGHAT and CDR2 FQNNGV come from the germline V gene. The CDR3 runs to 15 residues.

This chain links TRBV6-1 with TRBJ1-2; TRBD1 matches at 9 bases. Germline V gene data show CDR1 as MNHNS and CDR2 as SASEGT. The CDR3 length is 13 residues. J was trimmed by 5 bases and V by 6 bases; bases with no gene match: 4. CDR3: CASSGQGNYGYTF. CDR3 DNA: TGTGCCAGCAGCGGACAGGGGAATTATGGCTACACCTTC.

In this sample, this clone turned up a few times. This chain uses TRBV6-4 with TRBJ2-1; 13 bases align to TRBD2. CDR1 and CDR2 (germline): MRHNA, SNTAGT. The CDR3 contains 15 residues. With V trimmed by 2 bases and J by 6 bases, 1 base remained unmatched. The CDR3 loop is CASSDTSGGANEQFF. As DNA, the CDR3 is TGTGCCAGCAGTGACACTAGCGGGGGGGCCAATGAGCAGTTCTTC.

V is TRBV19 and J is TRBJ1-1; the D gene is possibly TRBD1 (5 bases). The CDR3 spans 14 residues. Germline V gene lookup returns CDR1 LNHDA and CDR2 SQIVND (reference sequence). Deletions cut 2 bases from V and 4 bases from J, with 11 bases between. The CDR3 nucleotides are TGTGCCAGTAGTATAATTCGGGGGACCACTGAAGCTTTCTTT. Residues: CASSIIRGTTEAFF. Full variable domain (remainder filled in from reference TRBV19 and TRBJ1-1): DGGITQSPKYLFRKEGQNVTLSCEQNLNHDAMYWYRQDPGQGLRLIYYSQIVNDFQKGDIAEGYSVSREKKESFPLTVTSAQKNPTAFYLCASSIIRGTTEAFFGQGTRLTVV.

The DNA of the CDR3 is TGTGCCAGTAGTTTTCGGGGAGGCAACGAGCAGTACTTC. Encoded protein: CASSFRGGNEQYF. The chain couples TRBV19 to TRBJ2-7, with TRBD2 as a possible D gene (6 bases). Per germline, CDR1 LNHDA and CDR2 SQIVND (reference sequence). The ends were cut back, 5 bases at V and 5 bases at J, with 13 bases in the middle. The CDR3 loop spans 13 amino acids.

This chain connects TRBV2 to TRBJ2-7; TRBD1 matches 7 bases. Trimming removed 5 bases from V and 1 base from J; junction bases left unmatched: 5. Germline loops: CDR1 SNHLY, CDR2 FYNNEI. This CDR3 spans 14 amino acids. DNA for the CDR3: TGTGCCAGCAGTCGACAGGGTATATCCTACGAGCAGTACTTC. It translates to CASSRQGISYEQYF.

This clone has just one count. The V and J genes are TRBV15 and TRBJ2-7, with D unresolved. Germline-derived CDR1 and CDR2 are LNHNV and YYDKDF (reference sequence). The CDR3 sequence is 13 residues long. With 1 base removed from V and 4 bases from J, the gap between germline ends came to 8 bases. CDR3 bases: TGTGCCACCAGCAGAGGCCAGTTTTACGAGCAGTACTTC. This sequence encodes CATSRGQFYEQYF.

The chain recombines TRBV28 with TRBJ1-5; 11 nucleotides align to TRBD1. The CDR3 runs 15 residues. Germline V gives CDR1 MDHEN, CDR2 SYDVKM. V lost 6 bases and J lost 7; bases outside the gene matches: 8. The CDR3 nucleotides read TGTGCCAGCAGGAATAGGGACAGGGGGACGCAGCCCCAGCATTTT. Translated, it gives CASRNRDRGTQPQHF. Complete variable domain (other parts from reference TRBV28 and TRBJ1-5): DVKVTQSSRYLVKRTGEKVFLECVQDMDHENMFWYRQDPGLGLRLIYFSYDVKMKEKGDIPEGYSVSREKKERFSLILESASTNQTSMYLCASRNRDRGTQPQHFGDGTRLSIL.

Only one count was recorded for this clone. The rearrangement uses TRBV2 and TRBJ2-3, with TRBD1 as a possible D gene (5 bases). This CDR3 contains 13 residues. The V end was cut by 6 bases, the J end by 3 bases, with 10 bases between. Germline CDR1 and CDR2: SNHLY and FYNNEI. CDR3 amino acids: CASRPGFTDTQYF. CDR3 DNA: TGTGCCAGCAGGCCAGGGTTTACAGATACGCAGTATTTT.

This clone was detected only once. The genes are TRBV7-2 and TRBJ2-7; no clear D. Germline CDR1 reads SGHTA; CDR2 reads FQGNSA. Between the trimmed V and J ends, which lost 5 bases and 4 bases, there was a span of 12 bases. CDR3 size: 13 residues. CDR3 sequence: CASSLGAGYEQYF. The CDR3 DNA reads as TGTGCCAGCAGCCTAGGAGCAGGTTACGAGCAGTACTTC.

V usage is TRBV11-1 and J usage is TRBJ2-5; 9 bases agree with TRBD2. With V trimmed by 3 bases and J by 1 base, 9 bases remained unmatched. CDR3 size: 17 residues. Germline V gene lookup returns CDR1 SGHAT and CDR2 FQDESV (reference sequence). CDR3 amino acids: CASSLVGLAGIQETQYF. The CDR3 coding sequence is TGTGCCAGCAGCTTGGTCGGGCTAGCGGGGATCCAAGAGACCCAGTACTTC.